The 23 T cell receptor beta chains given below trace back to one sample, sequenced in a study of T cells in Graves' hyperthyroidism and ophthalmopathy. TCR beta CDR3 region amplification was performed from RNA transcripts. With the HTBI primer set, the TCR CDR3 went through a first round of RT-PCR. TCRdb recomputed calls from the multiplex PCR reads with MiXCR, one row per CDR3 protein. The repertoire has fewer than 650,000 distinct CDR3 sequences, approximately 15% of them found once; the top ten carry roughly 4.3%. The specimen sequenced was blood. The receptor set was obtained from a middle-aged woman with Graves' ophthalmopathy.

This chain connects TRBV9 to TRBJ1-6, with D possibly being TRBD1 (5 bases). The CDR3 has 14 residues. V dropped 3 bases and J dropped 7 bases, with 11 bases sitting between them. CDR1 is SGDLS, CDR2 YYNGEE, per germline. The CDR3 sequence is CASSEGHLNSPLHF. For the CDR3, the DNA is TGTGCCAGCAGCGAAGGACATTTGAATTCACCCCTCCACTTT.

This clonotype was observed at least ten times. The chain has TRBV6-1 and TRBJ1-1, with a weak D call TRBD1 (6 bases). V was clipped by 8 bases and J by 3 bases, with 16 bases between them. The CDR3 loop spans 14 amino acids. CDR1 is MNHNS, CDR2 SASEGT, per germline. The CDR3 sequence: CASRGAPVDTEAFF. The CDR3, as DNA: TGTGCCAGCCGGGGGGCGCCGGTGGACACTGAAGCTTTCTTT.

In its sample, this clonotype was seen many times. J is TRBJ2-5 and V is TRBV11-3, with D perhaps matching TRBD2 (6 bases). Germline assignment: CDR1 SGHNT and CDR2 YENEEA. The CDR3 loop spans 13 amino acids. Trimming took off 5 bases at V and 7 bases at J, with 14 bases between the two ends. The CDR3 reads CASSTATAGTQYF. The DNA for the CDR3 is TGTGCCAGCAGCACCGCGACAGCGGGGACCCAGTACTTC.

The chain joins TRBV11-2 to TRBJ1-5, with 7 bases matching TRBD1. Trimming took 3 bases from V and 6 from J; bases not matched to a gene: 17. CDR1 and CDR2 (germline): SGHAT, FQNNGV. The CDR3 totals 18 residues. The CDR3 DNA reads as TGTGCCAGCAGCTTGGACAGGTGGCGGGGAGACAGGATTCAGCCCCAGCATTTT. Its protein product is CASSLDRWRGDRIQPQHF.

Ten or more counts support this clonotype. The chain is built from TRBV27 and TRBJ2-7, with D perhaps matching TRBD1 or TRBD2 (5 bases each). The V and J ends lost 3 bases and 2 bases respectively, with 14 bases between them. This CDR3 is built from 15 residues. From germline, CDR1 is MNHEY and CDR2 SMNVEV (reference sequence). For the CDR3, the DNA is TGTGCCAGCAGTTTTAAGGCAGGGAGCCCCTACGAGCAGTACTTC. Its translation is CASSFKAGSPYEQYF.

There are many counts of this clonotype. The chain combines TRBV19 with TRBJ2-7; TRBD2 matches at 12 bases. The CDR3 is made up of 14 amino acids. V shed 9 bases, J shed 3 bases, and the junction held 6 bases outside the gene matches. Germline V CDR1 and CDR2: LNHDA, SQIVND (reference sequence). The CDR3 sequence: CASALAGGFYEQYF. CDR3 coding DNA: TGTGCCAGCGCACTAGCGGGAGGTTTCTACGAGCAGTACTTC. Full variable domain (missing parts from reference TRBV19 and TRBJ2-7): DGGITQSPKYLFRKEGQNVTLSCEQNLNHDAMYWYRQDPGQGLRLIYYSQIVNDFQKGDIAEGYSVSREKKESFPLTVTSAQKNPTAFYLCASALAGGFYEQYFGPGTRLTVT.

The rearrangement links TRBV7-8 to TRBJ1-5; D gene uncertain. With 2 bases removed from V and 5 bases from J, the gap between germline ends came to 7 bases. CDR3 length: 13 amino acids. Germline V CDR1 and CDR2: SGHVS, FQNEAQ. This CDR3 reads CASSLNEDQPQHF. The CDR3 bases are TGTGCCAGCAGCTTAAACGAGGATCAGCCCCAGCATTTT.

This clonotype was observed many times. This chain uses TRBV20-1 with TRBJ1-5; TRBD1 is a possible D gene (5 bases). Germline assignment: CDR1 DFQATT and CDR2 SNEGSKA (reference sequence). This CDR3 contains 14 residues. V lost 0 bases and J 7 bases, leaving 13 bases between the germline ends. The CDR3 bases are TGCAGTGCTAGAGAGAGAGCAGGGTACCAGCCCCAGCATTTT. Its protein product is CSARERAGYQPQHF.

This clonotype was seen ten or more times. In nucleotides, the CDR3 is TGTGCCAGCAGTTTAGGGACTAGCACAGATACGCAGTATTTT. Translating it yields CASSLGTSTDTQYF. The chain carries TRBV12-3 or TRBV12-4 and TRBJ2-3; D is possibly TRBD2 (5 bases). This CDR3 comprises 14 residues. Deletions cut 1 base from V and 0 bases from J, with 5 bases between.

This clonotype has more than one count but fewer than ten. The chain joins TRBV10-3 to TRBJ1-5, with D perhaps matching TRBD1 (5 bases). CDR1 and CDR2 (germline): ENHRY, SYGVKD. Trimming removed 4 bases at V and 0 bases at J, with 13 bases between. The CDR3 runs 16 residues. The CDR3 nucleotides read TGTGCCATCAGTGGGGGACCCTTGAATAGCAATCAGCCCCAGCATTTT. Protein product: CAISGGPLNSNQPQHF.

The chain couples TRBV7-3 to TRBJ2-2; perhaps TRBD1 as D (5 bases). The CDR3 runs 14 residues. Germline V gives CDR1 SGHTA, CDR2 FQGTGA. Trimming took off 3 bases at V and 8 bases at J, with 13 bases between the two ends. The CDR3 region is CASSLEQARGELFF. The CDR3 DNA is TGTGCCAGCAGCTTGGAACAGGCCCGGGGGGAGCTGTTTTTT.

Ten or more counts support this clonotype. The chain carries TRBV7-6 and TRBJ1-1; D perhaps matches TRBD1 (6 bases). This CDR3 is built from 15 residues. V was cut by 1 base and J by 3 bases, with 12 bases left in between. CDR1 and CDR2 from the germline V gene are SGHVS and FNYEAQ. CDR3 sequence: CASSLGQGPHTEAFF. For the CDR3, the DNA is TGTGCCAGCAGCTTAGGCCAGGGGCCACACACTGAAGCTTTCTTT.

This clonotype was counted a few times. J is TRBJ2-7 and V is TRBV4-3, with TRBD2 matching 10 bases. Germline V gene data show CDR1 as LGHNA and CDR2 as YSLEER. The CDR3 contains 16 residues. V lost 0 bases to trimming and J lost 3 bases; unmatched junction nucleotides: 5. The CDR3 region is CASSQDLEREGYEQYF. The CDR3 region has the DNA TGCGCCAGCAGCCAAGATTTGGAGCGGGAGGGCTACGAGCAGTACTTC.

This clonotype was counted ten times or more. This chain links TRBV6-4 with TRBJ2-7, with TRBD1 matching over 12 bases. This CDR3 contains 18 residues. The V gene end was trimmed by 6 bases and the J gene end by 2 bases; junction bases not matched to a gene: 14. Germline CDR1 reads MRHNA; CDR2 reads SNTAGT. CDR3 coding DNA: TGTGCCAGCAGCTTTCCGACCGGGACAGGGGGCAGGCCCTACGAGCAGTACTTC. This encodes CASSFPTGTGGRPYEQYF.

There are many counts of this clonotype. The CDR3 loop is CASSSVMEDYGYTF. The CDR3, as DNA: TGTGCCAGCAGTTCGGTCATGGAGGACTATGGCTACACCTTC. The chain combines TRBV28 with TRBJ1-2; D is uncertain. V lost 4 bases and J lost 3, with 12 bases in between. The germline gives CDR1 MDHEN, CDR2 SYDVKM. The CDR3 extends over 14 amino acids.

This clonotype was observed a handful of times. This sequence joins TRBV4-3 and TRBJ1-3; no clear D gene. The CDR3 extends over 14 amino acids. Germline loops: CDR1 LGHNA, CDR2 YSLEER. V was clipped by 0 bases and J by 1 base, with 4 bases between them. The CDR3 reads CASSQDSSGNTIYF. In DNA form, the CDR3 reads TGCGCCAGCAGCCAAGATTCTTCTGGAAACACCATATATTTT.

In this sample, this clonotype turned up many times. This chain connects TRBV6-2 or TRBV6-3 to TRBJ2-7; a possible D gene is TRBD2 (5 bases). CDR1 and CDR2 from the germline V gene are MNHEY and SVGEGT. V lost 2 bases, J lost 4 bases, and 12 bases lay in between. This CDR3 is 14 amino acids long. The CDR3 bases are TGTGCCAGCAGTTACCCAGCGGCGAGATACGAGCAGTACTTC. It specifies CASSYPAARYEQYF.

This clonotype was observed at least ten times. The chain combines TRBV28 with TRBJ2-7; 9 positions agree with TRBD1. Germline V CDR1 and CDR2: MDHEN, SYDVKM. V lost 2 bases, J lost 4 bases, and 6 bases stayed unmatched. The CDR3 loop spans 15 amino acids. The CDR3 loop reads CASSLLGTGYYEQYF. The CDR3 nucleotides are TGTGCCAGCAGTTTACTGGGGACAGGGTATTACGAGCAGTACTTC.

The V and J genes are TRBV2 and TRBJ1-2; D gene uncertain. The V end was cut by 8 bases, the J end by 7 bases, with 20 bases between. Germline V CDR1 and CDR2: SNHLY, FYNNEI. This CDR3 has 14 residues. CDR3 bases: TGTGCCAGCCATAGATCAGGACTAGAGGGTGGCTACACCTTC. Its translation: CASHRSGLEGGYTF.

V gene TRBV2 combines with J gene TRBJ2-7; D remains ambiguous. The V gene's germline CDR1 is SNHLY and CDR2 FYNNEI. Trimming took 7 bases from V and 3 from J, leaving 10 bases between them. The CDR3 length is 12 residues. This CDR3 is CASTLGNYEQYF. The CDR3 nucleotides are TGTGCCAGCACCCTAGGAAACTACGAGCAGTACTTC.

This clonotype was observed at least ten times. This chain connects TRBV2 to TRBJ2-3; D might be TRBD1 (7 bases). Germline CDR1 is SNHLY and CDR2 is FYNNEI. CDR3 length: 14 amino acids. Trimming shortened V by 6 bases and J by 8 bases, and 18 bases separated the two germline ends. The CDR3 sequence is CASSREDREVTQYF. The CDR3 DNA is TGTGCCAGCAGCAGGGAAGACAGGGAGGTTACGCAGTATTTT. The complete variable domain, with remaining parts taken from reference TRBV2 and TRBJ2-3, reads EPEVTQTPSHQVTQMGQEVILRCVPISNHLYFYWYRQILGQKVEFLVSFYNNEISEKSEIFDDQFSVERPDGSNFTLKIRSTKLEDSAMYFCASSREDREVTQYFGPGTRLTVL.

This clonotype was picked up many times. This chain joins TRBV7-8 and TRBJ2-5; D possibly corresponds to TRBD1 (5 bases). The germline V and J ends were trimmed by 7 bases and 2 bases, with 20 bases remaining between them. This CDR3 has 16 residues. CDR1 SGHVS and CDR2 FQNEAQ come from the germline V gene. DNA of the CDR3: TGTGCCAGCACGTTATTAGCCAGGGCAGAACAAGAGACCCAGTACTTC. Translated: CASTLLARAEQETQYF.

In this sample, this clonotype turned up many times. This CDR3 reads CASSPPVDHGYTF. CDR3 nucleotide sequence: TGTGCCAGCAGTCCCCCAGTTGACCATGGCTACACCTTC. The V call is TRBV28, the J call TRBJ1-2; D gene unclear. Germline V gene sequence: CDR1 MDHEN, CDR2 SYDVKM. This CDR3 spans 13 amino acids. Trimming took 5 bases from V and 6 from J, leaving 13 bases between them.